A selection of T cell receptor beta chains follows, all from one sample in a study of cytomegalovirus exposure and HLA in healthy donors. Clones were read by immunoSEQ multiplex PCR, and TCRdb kept only the in-frame ones, dropping some. The sample comprises more than 100,000 clones, 80% of which are singletons, and approximately 8.8% rests with the top ten. Sequences were obtained from PBMCs. All receptors come from a female donor in good health and CMV-seropositive. Both conserved end residues are part of each CDR3. The order of the fields is V gene, CDR3 protein.

V: TRBV4-1; CDR3: CASSLIYDRRNIQYF
V: TRBV14; CDR3: CASSRGVGTDTQYF
V: TRBV29-1; CDR3: CSVVEQVSSYEQYF
V: TRBV10-1; CDR3: CASSDREGTEAFF
V: TRBV19; CDR3: CASSILQGAGEAFF
V: TRBV5-1; CDR3: CASSSSPGVGTEAFF
V: TRBV18; CDR3: CASSRQGRDQPQHF
V: TRBV11-2; CDR3: CASSSGQGRGEQYF
V: TRBV5-1; CDR3: CASSLAPQRGEQYF
V: TRBV6-5; CDR3: CASSYGTGTYEQYF
V: TRBV5-4; CDR3: CASSLPGTGLYGYTF
V: TRBV6-1; CDR3: CASSEGGRPPAYGYTF
V: TRBV6-6; CDR3: CASGAAPNTGELFF
V: TRBV7-9; CDR3: CASSLEAGGTYEQYF
V: TRBV27; CDR3: CASSLQGADTQYF